This entry is about one TCR beta chain. This CDR3 is built from 16 residues. Germline CDR1 and CDR2: GTSNPN and SVGIG (reference sequence). V was pared by 1 base and J by 3 bases, with 6 bases of the junction left unmatched. This record belongs to a study of control samples from healthy donors and cancer patients. Clones were read by immunoSEQ multiplex PCR, and TCRdb kept only the in-frame ones, dropping some. The table shows fewer than 45,000 clones, with approximately 90% occurring only once. The chain is built from TRBV30 and TRBJ1-5; 10 bases match TRBD1. Sequencing was performed on PBMCs. This sequence was found in a middle-aged woman with head and neck cancer. The CDR3 region has the DNA TGTGCCTGGAGTGGACAGGGGGCCTTGGTCAATCAGCCCCAGCATTTT. Protein product: CAWSGQGALVNQPQHF.